The next 25 T cell receptor beta chains were all read from a single sample in a study of STAT5B mutations in CD4+ large granular lymphocyte leukemia. Measured with immunoSEQ multiplex PCR; TCRdb has only the in-frame clones, and not every one. This table holds roughly 6,700 clones, just under 75% found once. The sample taken for sequencing was PBMCs. Source of these receptors: a woman in her seventies with CD4+ T-cell large granular lymphocyte leukemia.

A few counts support this clone. This chain connects TRBV2 to TRBJ2-7; unclear D gene. The germline V gene has CDR1 SNHLY and CDR2 FYNNEI. The CDR3 is 13 residues long. The V end lost 8 bases, the J end lost 5 bases, and 16 bases lay between the germline ends. CDR3 nucleotide sequence: TGTGCCAGCTCAGAACCCTCAGCCAACGAGCAGTACTTC. Translated: CASSEPSANEQYF.

The chain is built from TRBV7-6 and TRBJ1-1, with 10 bases fitting TRBD1. With V trimmed by 5 bases and J by 1 base, 4 bases remained unmatched. CDR3 length: 15 residues. Germline loops: CDR1 SGHVS, CDR2 FNYEAQ. This CDR3 is CASSPRQGANTEAFF. Here the CDR3 DNA reads TGTGCCAGCAGCCCTAGACAGGGGGCGAACACTGAAGCTTTCTTT.

The rearrangement joins TRBV19 to TRBJ1-5; D unclear. The germline CDR1 and CDR2 sequences are LNHDA and SQIVND (reference sequence). V lost 4 bases and J lost 6, with 13 bases in between. The CDR3 is 14 amino acids. The CDR3 spells CASSTLLGAQPQHF. In nucleotides, the CDR3 is TGTGCCAGTAGTACCCTCCTTGGCGCTCAGCCCCAGCATTTT.

V is TRBV7-8 and J is TRBJ1-1; tentative D call: TRBD1 (6 bases). The V and J ends lost 4 bases and 6 bases respectively, with 12 bases between them. CDR1 SGHVS and CDR2 FQNEAQ come from the germline V gene. This CDR3 contains 13 residues. CDR3 in DNA: TGTGCCAGCAGCTCACAGGGAGTGGCTGAAGCTTTCTTT. Translation gives CASSSQGVAEAFF.

The genes are TRBV7-2 and TRBJ1-2; D might be TRBD1 (5 bases). This CDR3 is built from 13 residues. V was trimmed by 1 base and J by 8 bases, leaving 11 bases between them. Germline lookup yields CDR1 SGHTA and CDR2 FQGNSA. CDR3 amino acids: CASSLDRRVGYTF. In nucleotides, the CDR3 is TGTGCCAGCAGCTTAGATCGCAGGGTAGGCTACACCTTC.

This clone was observed a few times. The V and J genes are TRBV7-3 and TRBJ1-1; weak D call: TRBD1 (5 bases). The germline V and J ends were trimmed by 4 bases and 8 bases, with 14 bases remaining between them. The CDR3 is 13 amino acids. CDR1 is SGHTA and CDR2 is FQGTGA in the germline V gene. As DNA, the CDR3 is TGTGCCAGCAGCTCCGGGACGCCTCGAGAAGCTTTCTTT. Encoded protein: CASSSGTPREAFF.

This chain links TRBV11-3 with TRBJ2-3; D is unclear. Germline V CDR1 and CDR2: SGHNT, YENEEA. V was clipped by 3 bases and J by 4 bases, with 11 bases between them. The CDR3 consists of 14 residues. CDR3 coding DNA: TGTGCCAGCAGCTTCCGCTCTCCTGCAGATACGCAGTATTTT. This sequence encodes CASSFRSPADTQYF. The full variable domain, in which reference TRBV11-3 and TRBJ2-3 provide the parts outside the CDR3, is EAGVVQSPRYKIIEKKQPVAFWCNPISGHNTLYWYLQNLGQGPELLIRYENEEAVDDSQLPKDRFSAERLKGVDSTLKIQPAELGDSAVYLCASSFRSPADTQYFGPGTRLTVL.

This clone was recorded once. The chain carries TRBV19 and TRBJ1-1; TRBD1 is a possible D gene (5 bases). CDR3 length: 13 amino acids. In germline, CDR1 is LNHDA, CDR2 SQIVND (reference sequence). Trimming left V 6 bases short and J 0 bases short, with 8 bases between. The CDR3 sequence is CASRRGLNTEAFF. CDR3 DNA: TGTGCCAGTAGGAGGGGCCTGAACACTGAAGCTTTCTTT.

The chain employs TRBV20-1 and TRBJ1-6; D remains ambiguous. CDR1 and CDR2 from the germline V gene are DFQATT and SNEGSKA (reference sequence). The CDR3 totals 10 residues. Trimming removed 1 base from V and 16 bases from J, with 8 bases in between. The CDR3 loop is CSARGYPLHF. The CDR3 nucleotides are TGCAGTGCTAGAGGTTACCCTCTCCACTTT.

The chain uses TRBV7-3 and TRBJ1-3; TRBD1 matches at 9 bases. Germline V gives CDR1 SGHTA, CDR2 FQGTGA. There are 16 residues in the CDR3. V lost 5 bases and J lost 0; bases outside the gene matches: 5. CDR3 DNA: TGTGCCAGCAGCCCGGGGACAGGGCGCTCTGGAAACACCATATATTTT. Translation: CASSPGTGRSGNTIYF.

The chain links TRBV4-2 to TRBJ1-1, with D maybe TRBD1 (5 bases). Trimming shortened V by 4 bases and J by 1 base, and 13 bases separated the two germline ends. Germline CDR1 reads LGHNA; CDR2 reads YNFKEQ. The CDR3 is 15 residues long. CDR3 residues: CASSPGTRRNTEAFF. CDR3 nucleotides: TGTGCCAGCAGCCCCGGGACTCGGCGGAACACTGAAGCTTTCTTT.

This clone was found a few times. The chain combines TRBV19 with TRBJ2-1; TRBD1 aligns across 7 bases. This CDR3 spans 15 amino acids. V shed 4 bases, J shed 3 bases, and the junction held 6 bases outside the gene matches. CDR1 is LNHDA and CDR2 is SQIVND in the germline V gene (reference sequence). The DNA for the CDR3 is TGTGCCAGTAGTACCACAGGGGCTGGCTACAATGAGCAGTTCTTC. As protein: CASSTTGAGYNEQFF. The full variable domain, its missing parts supplied by reference TRBV19 and TRBJ2-1, is DGGITQSPKYLFRKEGQNVTLSCEQNLNHDAMYWYRQDPGQGLRLIYYSQIVNDFQKGDIAEGYSVSREKKESFPLTVTSAQKNPTAFYLCASSTTGAGYNEQFFGPGTRLTVL.

The rearrangement links TRBV12-5 to TRBJ1-1; 7 nucleotides line up with TRBD1. CDR1 and CDR2 (germline): LGHNT, FRNRAP. The V and J ends lost 5 bases and 5 bases, in that order; junction bases with no gene match: 20. The CDR3 length is 18 residues. CDR3 loop: CASGASGDSGTVRTEAFF. The CDR3 DNA reads TGTGCTAGTGGTGCCTCCGGGGACAGCGGGACGGTAAGGACTGAAGCTTTCTTT.

The gene calls are TRBV11-1 and TRBJ2-3, with D possibly being TRBD2 (6 bases). CDR1 and CDR2 (germline): SGHAT, FQDESV (reference sequence). Trimming pared 6 bases from V and 2 bases from J, leaving 15 bases between. The CDR3 loop spans 15 amino acids. The chain's CDR3 is CASSLTGDPTDTQYF. In nucleotides, the CDR3 is TGTGCCAGCAGTCTTACGGGGGACCCCACAGATACGCAGTATTTT. Looking up the rest from reference TRBV11-1 and TRBJ2-3 gives the full variable domain: EAEVAQSPRYKITEKSQAVAFWCDPISGHATLYWYRQILGQGPELLVQFQDESVVDDSQLPKDRFSAERLKGVDSTLKIQPAELGDSAMYLCASSLTGDPTDTQYFGPGTRLTVL.

The chain employs TRBV7-8 and TRBJ1-2; D possibly corresponds to TRBD1 (5 bases). Per the germline V gene, CDR1 is SGHVS and CDR2 is FQNEAQ. The CDR3 runs to 15 residues. V lost 6 bases and J lost 5, with 19 bases in between. The CDR3, as DNA: TGTGCCAGCAGTTTGGCGCGACAGAATTTTTATGGCTACACCTTC. Its protein is CASSLARQNFYGYTF.

The gene calls are TRBV27 and TRBJ1-6, with D hard to call. Between the trimmed V and J ends, which lost 4 bases and 4 bases, there was a span of 14 bases. The CDR3 sequence is 16 residues long. Germline assignment: CDR1 MNHEY and CDR2 SMNVEV (reference sequence). Here the CDR3 reads CASSSDPGGYNSPLHF. In DNA, the CDR3 is TGTGCCAGCAGTTCGGATCCCGGAGGGTATAATTCACCCCTCCACTTT.

The chain links TRBV7-6 to TRBJ2-1; 8 positions agree with TRBD2. Germline-derived CDR1 and CDR2 are SGHVS and FNYEAQ. With V trimmed by 2 bases and J by 8 bases, 14 bases remained unmatched. The CDR3 is 17 amino acids. CDR3 sequence (DNA): TGTGCCAGCAGCTTACCTCCAAGCGGGGGCCAATATGATGAGCAGTTCTTC. This sequence encodes CASSLPPSGGQYDEQFF. Looking up the rest from reference TRBV7-6 and TRBJ2-1 gives the full variable domain: GAGVSQSPRYKVTKRGQDVALRCDPISGHVSLYWYRQALGQGPEFLTYFNYEAQQDKSGLPNDRFSAERPEGSISTLTIQRTEQRDSAMYRCASSLPPSGGQYDEQFFGPGTRLTVL.

J is TRBJ1-5 and V is TRBV7-2, with D perhaps TRBD1 (5 bases). The germline CDR1 and CDR2 sequences are SGHTA and FQGNSA. The CDR3 is 15 residues long. Between the trimmed V and J ends, which lost 1 base and 8 bases, there was a span of 15 bases. The CDR3: CASSLGQRKVKPQHF. The CDR3 nucleotides are TGTGCCAGCAGCTTAGGACAGAGGAAGGTTAAGCCCCAGCATTTT. Supplemented by reference TRBV7-2 and TRBJ1-5, the full variable domain reads GAGVSQSPSNKVTEKGKDVELRCDPISGHTALYWYRQSLGQGLEFLIYFQGNSAPDKSGLPSDRFSAERTGGSVSTLTIQRTQQEDSAVYLCASSLGQRKVKPQHFGDGTRLSIL.

J is TRBJ2-7 and V is TRBV6-1, with TRBD1 matching over 7 bases. This CDR3 has 13 residues. V gave up 5 bases and J gave up 4 bases; unmatched junction bases: 5. Germline values: CDR1 MNHNS, CDR2 SASEGT. CDR3 DNA sequence: TGTGCCAGCAGTCGACAGGGTCGTTACGAGCAGTACTTC. Protein: CASSRQGRYEQYF.

The chain carries TRBV4-3 and TRBJ1-4, with D possibly being TRBD1 (5 bases). Germline V gene lookup returns CDR1 LGHNA and CDR2 YSLEER. The CDR3 is 11 amino acids. V lost 5 bases to trimming and J lost 8 bases, with 6 bases between them. The CDR3 nucleotides read TGCGCCAGCAGCACAGGAGAAAAACTGTTTTTT. It specifies CASSTGEKLFF.

This clone was seen more than once but under ten times. The CDR3 loop reads CASSPFWGRGTEAFF. The DNA for the CDR3 is TGTGCCAGCAGCCCATTCTGGGGGAGGGGTACTGAAGCTTTCTTT. The rearrangement links TRBV7-2 to TRBJ1-1; perhaps TRBD1 as D (5 bases). Germline CDR1 is SGHTA and CDR2 is FQGNSA. V was clipped by 5 bases and J by 5 bases, with 18 bases between them. CDR3 length: 15 residues.

This chain uses TRBV5-4 with TRBJ2-7, with 9 bases aligning to TRBD1. With 4 bases clipped from V and 1 base from J, the junction kept 3 bases outside the gene matches. Germline values: CDR1 SGHNT, CDR2 YYREEE (reference sequence). The CDR3 spans 14 residues. The CDR3 DNA reads as TGTGCCAGCAGCGTGACAGGGGGGTCCTACGAGCAGTACTTC. Translating gives CASSVTGGSYEQYF.

This chain uses TRBV10-3 with TRBJ2-1; 9 bases line up with TRBD2. This CDR3 spans 15 amino acids. V gave up 5 bases and J gave up 4 bases; unmatched junction bases: 6. Germline V gives CDR1 ENHRY, CDR2 SYGVKD. DNA for the CDR3: TGTGCCATCAGTACCGCGGGAGGGAGGTACAATGAGCAGTTCTTC. Translating gives CAISTAGGRYNEQFF.

V and J are TRBV6-1 and TRBJ1-1, with 7 bases lining up with TRBD1. The CDR3 contains 15 residues. The germline V gene encodes CDR1 MNHNS and CDR2 SASEGT. J gave up 1 base and V 3 bases, and 5 bases lay outside the gene matches. CDR3 DNA: TGTGCCAGCAGTGAGATGACAGGGCGGAACACTGAAGCTTTCTTT. Its translation: CASSEMTGRNTEAFF.

The chain has TRBV10-3 and TRBJ2-7; unclear D gene. CDR3 size: 12 residues. Looked up from germline, CDR1 is ENHRY and CDR2 is SYGVKD. V was trimmed by 5 bases and J by 3 bases, leaving 8 bases between them. The CDR3 loop is CAISLDGYEQYF. The DNA for the CDR3 is TGTGCCATCAGTTTGGATGGCTACGAGCAGTACTTC.